The entry below describes one T cell receptor (beta chain). This clone was seen only once. Its cognate antigen has yet to be identified. Within one base of it there is no much larger clone, and no base qualities were kept. These data are taken from a study of blood T cell repertoires in COVID-19 (dated by TCRdb to 2018 to 2020). For the study in its entirety: Samples from collaborators originated in the United States, Italy and Spain and spanned both the acute and convalescent phases of COVID-19. Subjects who had been exposed to COVID-19, were actively infected with it, or had recovered from it provided the deeply sampled blood TCRbeta repertoires that made up the dataset. The repertoires were released in a freely available public database meant as a resource for research on the immune response to SARS-CoV-2. Samples were obtained from the ongoing ImmuneRACE study (first 160 participants) and from some 1,200 subjects provided by 6 global collaborators. Nearly every sample came with metadata listing a de-identified subject ID, COVID-19 status, age in years and sex. Where available, HLA class I and class II types were taken from metadata supplied by the sample provider and were not determined by assay-based typing. The material from the prospective study consisted of cDNA or gDNA derived from T cells, B-cell-depleted T cells, or PBMCs. What the authors observed across the whole study: The amount of clinical and demographic metadata varied by source and participant and was provided uncurated.

Enrolling through a virtual design, the prospective study's participants ranged in age from roughly 18 to 95 years and lived across 24 United States geographic areas. To assign participants to cohorts, the prospective study relied on clinical history that participants themselves reported in a screening survey and a study questionnaire. In the prospective study, whole blood, serum and a nasopharyngeal or oropharyngeal swab were collected from each participant by mobile phlebotomists. Participants in the prospective study had the option to provide additional blood draws and questionnaires over an approximately 2-month period. Before DNA extraction, prospective study blood samples were shipped either frozen or at room temperature. The immunoSEQ Assay, a bias-controlled multiplex PCR, was used to amplify TCRbeta CDR3 regions from genomic DNA. Regarding the original processing steps: The number of nucleated cells in each sample was estimated by amplification of reference gene primers within the assay. To quantify the absolute abundance of each unique TCRbeta CDR3 rearrangement, sequence reads were collapsed and filtered. For each sample, productive Simpson clonality was calculated by taking the square root of Simpson's diversity index across productive rearrangements. Entries here come from immuneACCESS through TCRdb and include only in-frame sequences with V and J called. Some clones fail to appear in such tables; in the studies checked, an unresolved V gene covers under half of the shortfall, and the cause of the remainder is unknown. V, J and clone size reflect that table, while D and trimming were determined from the DNA. The sample table records 250,000 to 300,000 clones; just over 90% of these occur just once. The ten largest clones capture roughly 2% of the sample.

Reading from cysteine to phenylalanine, the CDR3 counts 15 amino acids. The only DNA kept is the CDR3, 45 bases in frame from the first base. V loses 7 bases, J loses 8 bases, and the germline ends lie 20 bases apart. CDR1 SGHAT and CDR2 FQNNGV are derived from the germline V gene. The sequenced sample consisted of PBMCs or T cells enriched from blood (not recorded which). Recombination linked TRBV11-2 to TRBJ1-4, with a weak D call of TRBD1 (6 bases match). This sequence originates from a woman aged 40 to 50 with acute COVID-19. CDR3 region: CASTAHGGLGEKLFF. The nucleotides read TGTGCCAGCACCGCCCACGGGGGGCTGGGGGAAAAACTGTTTTTT. The entire variable domain, with the stretches around the CDR3 drawn from the reference TRBV11-2 and TRBJ1-4 proteins, is EAGVAQSPRYKIIEKRQSVAFWCNPISGHATLYWYQQILGQGPKLLIQFQNNGVVDDSQLPKDRFSAERLKGVDSTLKIQPAKLEDSAVYLCASTAHGGLGEKLFFGSGTQLSVL.